A selection of T cell receptor beta chains follows, all from one sample in a study of blood T cells in healthy people across ages. Each CDR3 protein gets one entry after TCRdb re-called the 5' RACE reads with MiXCR. The table has about 680,000 distinct CDR3 sequences, 45% to 50% seen once. Sequencing was performed on blood. These receptors came from a woman aged 60-75 years in good health. CDR3s include the opening cysteine and the closing phenylalanine or tryptophan. Fields, in order: J gene, V gene, D gene, clone size, CDR3 DNA, CDR3 protein. D genes are given only for firm matches. Clone size, where shown, is once, few, many, or a class for clones that have expanded.

j_call: TRBJ2-7
v_call: TRBV6-2/TRBV6-3
d_call: TRBD1
clone_size: NA
cdr3_nt: TGTGCCAGCAGACCCTCCGGGACAGGGTGGGTCTACGAGCAGTACTTC
cdr3_aa: CASRPSGTGWVYEQYF

j_call: TRBJ1-2
v_call: TRBV20-1
d_call: NA
clone_size: NA
cdr3_nt: TGCAGTGCTAATCACGGACCGGGGGCGGGGGGCTACACCTTC
cdr3_aa: CSANHGPGAGGYTF

j_call: TRBJ1-2
v_call: TRBV4-2
d_call: NA
clone_size: NA
cdr3_nt: TGTGCCAGCAGCCAAGATCGGACGGGCGGCTACACCTTC
cdr3_aa: CASSQDRTGGYTF

j_call: TRBJ1-2
v_call: TRBV29-1
d_call: TRBD1
clone_size: NA
cdr3_nt: TGCAGCGTTGAAGGCGGAGAGACAGGGTATGGCTACACCTTC
cdr3_aa: CSVEGGETGYGYTF

j_call: TRBJ1-1
v_call: TRBV28
d_call: TRBD1
clone_size: NA
cdr3_nt: TGTGCCAGCAGTGCTTCCGGGACAGGGAACACTGAAGCTTTCTTT
cdr3_aa: CASSASGTGNTEAFF

j_call: TRBJ2-4
v_call: TRBV6-5
d_call: NA
clone_size: few
cdr3_nt: TGTGCCAGCGCCCGGGAGTCCAAAAACATTCAGTACTTC
cdr3_aa: CASARESKNIQYF

j_call: TRBJ2-3
v_call: TRBV4-2
d_call: TRBD2
clone_size: NA
cdr3_nt: TGTGCCAGCAGCCAAGCGCTAGCGGGGTCCACAGATACGCAGTATTTT
cdr3_aa: CASSQALAGSTDTQYF

j_call: TRBJ2-4
v_call: TRBV7-2
d_call: TRBD2
clone_size: NA
cdr3_nt: TGTGCCAGCGCTGAGGGACTCGCGACTAGCGGGAAAAACATTCAGTACTTC
cdr3_aa: CASAEGLATSGKNIQYF

j_call: TRBJ2-5
v_call: TRBV6-5
d_call: NA
clone_size: NA
cdr3_nt: TGTGCCAGCACCACTGGTGAGGGCCGGACCCAGTACTTC
cdr3_aa: CASTTGEGRTQYF

j_call: TRBJ2-7
v_call: TRBV6-2/TRBV6-3
d_call: TRBD1
clone_size: NA
cdr3_nt: TGTGCCAGCAGAAAGACAGGGGGCACCGGGGAGCAGTACTTC
cdr3_aa: CASRKTGGTGEQYF

j_call: TRBJ1-1
v_call: TRBV5-1
d_call: NA
clone_size: NA
cdr3_nt: TGCGCCAGCAGTGGTGGAGAGAACACTGAAGCTTTCTTT
cdr3_aa: CASSGGENTEAFF